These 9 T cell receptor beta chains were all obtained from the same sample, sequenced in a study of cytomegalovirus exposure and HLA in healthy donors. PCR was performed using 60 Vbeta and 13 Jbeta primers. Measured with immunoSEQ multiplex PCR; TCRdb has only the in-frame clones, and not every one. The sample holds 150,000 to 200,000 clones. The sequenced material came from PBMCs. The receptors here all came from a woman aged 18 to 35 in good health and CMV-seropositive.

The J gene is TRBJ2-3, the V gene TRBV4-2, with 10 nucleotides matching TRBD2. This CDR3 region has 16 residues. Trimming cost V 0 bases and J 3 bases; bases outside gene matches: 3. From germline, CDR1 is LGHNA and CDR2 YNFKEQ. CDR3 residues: CASSQEAGGPTDTQYF. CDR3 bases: TGTGCCAGCAGCCAAGAAGCGGGGGGGCCAACAGATACGCAGTATTTT.

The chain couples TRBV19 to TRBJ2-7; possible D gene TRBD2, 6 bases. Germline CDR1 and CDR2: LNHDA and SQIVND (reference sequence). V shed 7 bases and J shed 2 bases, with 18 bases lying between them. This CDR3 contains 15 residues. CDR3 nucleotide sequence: TGTGCCAGTAAAGGAGGGCTCAAAGGAGCCTACGAGCAGTACTTC. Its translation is CASKGGLKGAYEQYF. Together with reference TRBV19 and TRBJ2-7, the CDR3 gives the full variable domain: DGGITQSPKYLFRKEGQNVTLSCEQNLNHDAMYWYRQDPGQGLRLIYYSQIVNDFQKGDIAEGYSVSREKKESFPLTVTSAQKNPTAFYLCASKGGLKGAYEQYFGPGTRLTVT.

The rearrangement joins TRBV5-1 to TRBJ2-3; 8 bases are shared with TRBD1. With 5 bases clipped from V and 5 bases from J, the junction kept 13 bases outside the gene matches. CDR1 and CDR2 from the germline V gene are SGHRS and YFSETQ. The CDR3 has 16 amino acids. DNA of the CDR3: TGCGCCAGCAGTCCCCAGGGGGCAGGGGGTAGAGATACGCAGTATTTT. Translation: CASSPQGAGGRDTQYF. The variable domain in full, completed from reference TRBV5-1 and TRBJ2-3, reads KAGVTQTPRYLIKTRGQQVTLSCSPISGHRSVSWYQQTPGQGLQFLFEYFSETQRNKGNFPGRFSGRQFSNSRSEMNVSTLELGDSALYLCASSPQGAGGRDTQYFGPGTRLTVL.

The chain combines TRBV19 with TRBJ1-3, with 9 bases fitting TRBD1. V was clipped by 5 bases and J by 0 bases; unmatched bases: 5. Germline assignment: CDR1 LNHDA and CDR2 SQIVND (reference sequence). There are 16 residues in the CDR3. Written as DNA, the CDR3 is TGTGCCAGTAGTCCCGGGACAGGGTCCTCTGGAAACACCATATATTTT. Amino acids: CASSPGTGSSGNTIYF.

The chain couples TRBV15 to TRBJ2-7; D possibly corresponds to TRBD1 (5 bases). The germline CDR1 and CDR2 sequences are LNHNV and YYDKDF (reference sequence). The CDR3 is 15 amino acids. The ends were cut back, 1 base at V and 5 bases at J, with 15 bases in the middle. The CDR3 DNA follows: TGTGCCACCAGCAGAGTCAACCCGGCAGGGAACGAGCAGTACTTC. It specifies CATSRVNPAGNEQYF.

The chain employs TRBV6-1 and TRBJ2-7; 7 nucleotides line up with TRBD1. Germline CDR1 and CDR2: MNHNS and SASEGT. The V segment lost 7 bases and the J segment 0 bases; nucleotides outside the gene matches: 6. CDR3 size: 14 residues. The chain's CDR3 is CASTDRANSYEQYF. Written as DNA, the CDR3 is TGTGCCAGCACCGACAGGGCTAACTCCTACGAGCAGTACTTC.

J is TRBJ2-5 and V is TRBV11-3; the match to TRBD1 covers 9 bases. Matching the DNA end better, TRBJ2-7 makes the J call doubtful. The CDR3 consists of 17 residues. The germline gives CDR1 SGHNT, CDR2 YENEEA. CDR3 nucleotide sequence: TGTGCCAGCAGCCCGCACATTTTGGACAGGGGATCCTACGAGCAGTACTTC. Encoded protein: CASSPHILDRGSYEQYF.

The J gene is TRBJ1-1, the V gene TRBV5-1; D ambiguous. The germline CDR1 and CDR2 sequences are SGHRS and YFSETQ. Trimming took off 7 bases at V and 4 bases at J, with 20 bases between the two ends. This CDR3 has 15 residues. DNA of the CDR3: TGCGCCAGCCGTACCACTGAAATCGCAGGCACTGAAGCTTTCTTT. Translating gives CASRTTEIAGTEAFF.

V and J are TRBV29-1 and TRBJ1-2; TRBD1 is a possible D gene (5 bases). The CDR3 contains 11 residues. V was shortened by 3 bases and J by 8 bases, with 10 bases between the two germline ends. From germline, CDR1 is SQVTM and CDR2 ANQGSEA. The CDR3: CSVDSGPGYTF. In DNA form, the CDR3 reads TGCAGCGTTGATTCAGGGCCCGGCTACACCTTC.